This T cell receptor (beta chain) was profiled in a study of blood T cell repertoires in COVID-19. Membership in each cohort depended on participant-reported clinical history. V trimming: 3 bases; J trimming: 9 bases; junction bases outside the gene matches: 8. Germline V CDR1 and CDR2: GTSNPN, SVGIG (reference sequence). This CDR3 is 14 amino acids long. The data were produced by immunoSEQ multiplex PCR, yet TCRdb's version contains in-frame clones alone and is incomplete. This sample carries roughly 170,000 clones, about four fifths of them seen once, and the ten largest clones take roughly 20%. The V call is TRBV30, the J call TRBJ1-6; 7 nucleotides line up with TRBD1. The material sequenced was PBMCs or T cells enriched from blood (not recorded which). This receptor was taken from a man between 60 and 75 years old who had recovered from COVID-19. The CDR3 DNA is TGTGCCTGGAGCTACCCAGGGGGATCTTCACCCCTCCACTTT. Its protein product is CAWSYPGGSSPLHF.